One and the same sample provided the 17 T cell receptor beta chains below, sequenced in a study of vaccination and CD4 T cells after COVID-19. The antigens these receptors bind are not known. Treatment: approximately 9-day PBMC culture with coronavirus spike peptide pools or control peptides (ViraFEST assay). Once obtained from cultured CD4+ T cells, the DNA was sequenced using the Oncomine TCR Beta short-read assay. TCRdb re-analysed the PCR reads in MiXCR, keeping a single row per CDR3 protein. Among 13,000 or so distinct CDR3 sequences listed, 25% to 30% were seen once. The material sequenced was CD4+ T cells from blood, cultured in vitro. These receptors came from a human donor who had recovered from COVID-19.

There are a few counts of this clonotype. This chain connects TRBV7-9 to TRBJ2-6; D is undetermined. Germline-derived CDR1 and CDR2 are SEHNR and FQNEAQ (reference sequence). This CDR3 region has 15 residues. The V gene lost 1 base and the J gene lost 0 bases, with 4 bases spanning the gap. CDR3 nucleotides: TGTGCCAGCAGCTTAGTTATCTCTGGGGCCAACGTCCTGACTTTC. This translates into CASSLVISGANVLTF.

This clonotype was detected only a few times. The chain joins TRBV11-3 to TRBJ1-1; D ambiguous. V was trimmed by 8 bases and J by 0 bases, leaving 10 bases between them. This CDR3 is 13 amino acids long. CDR1 SGHNT and CDR2 YENEEA come from the germline V gene. The CDR3 sequence is CASSDRLNTEAFF. CDR3 bases: TGTGCCAGCTCGGATAGGTTGAACACTGAAGCTTTCTTT.

Only a few counts were recorded for this clonotype. J is TRBJ1-1 and V is TRBV21-1; TRBD1, the table's D call, lacks a check against the DNA. TRBV21-1 is listed as a pseudogene. The CDR3 consists of 16 residues. The CDR3 reads CASRTLRQGIDTEAFF. In DNA form, the CDR3 reads TGTGCCAGCAGGACGCTACGACAGGGAATAGACACTGAAGCTTTCTTT.

This clonotype was observed a handful of times. The rearrangement joins TRBV2 to TRBJ1-2; D gene ambiguous. This CDR3 has 15 residues. Trimming removed 6 bases from V and 3 bases from J, with 17 bases in between. CDR1 is SNHLY, CDR2 FYNNEI, per germline. CDR3 in amino acids: CASSVLGRTDYGYTF. CDR3 DNA: TGTGCCAGCAGCGTCCTCGGAAGGACGGACTATGGCTACACCTTC.

As concerns this clonotype: One end of the junction fails to match germline, which may point to a read error. The chain employs TRBV19 and TRBJ1-1; tentatively, D is TRBD1 (6 bases). The length of the CDR3 is 12 residues. Germline V gene data show CDR1 as LNHDA and CDR2 as SQIVND (reference sequence). The CDR3 is CVSSIGTSGAFF. The DNA for the CDR3 is TGTGTCAGTAGTATCGGGACATCTGGAGCTTTCTTT.

The chain uses TRBV4-1 and TRBJ2-2; D may be TRBD2 (7 bases). From germline, CDR1 is MGHRA and CDR2 YSYEKL. Trimming removed 3 bases from V and 6 bases from J, with 20 bases in between. The CDR3 runs to 17 residues. CDR3 protein: CASSHPRGGGRAGELFF. The DNA of the CDR3 is TGCGCCAGCAGCCACCCCAGGGGCGGGGGACGGGCCGGGGAGCTGTTTTTT.

In this sample, this clonotype turned up a few times. The chain employs TRBV7-2 and TRBJ2-3; 10 bases match TRBD2. CDR3 length equals 16 residues. Looked up from germline, CDR1 is SGHTA and CDR2 is FQGNSA. J lost 7 bases, V lost 2 bases, and 9 bases had no gene match. This chain's CDR3 is CASSLFSLAGVNTQYF. In DNA, the CDR3 is TGTGCCAGCAGCTTATTTTCGCTAGCGGGGGTCAATACGCAGTATTTT.

This chain connects TRBV29-1 to TRBJ1-2; weak D call: TRBD1 (5 bases). This CDR3 contains 13 residues. Germline V CDR1 and CDR2: SQVTM, ANQGSEA. V was pared by 1 base and J by 4 bases, with 10 bases between. The CDR3 DNA is TGCAGCGTTGAAGTTGGGCAGGGCTATGGCTACACCTTC. This gives the protein CSVEVGQGYGYTF.

This clonotype was seen only a few times. The chain is built from TRBV6-1 and TRBJ2-3; 11 positions match TRBD2. The trim removed 7 bases at V and 5 bases at J, leaving 14 bases unmatched. The CDR3 contains 17 residues. Germline values: CDR1 MNHNS, CDR2 SASEGT. CDR3 region: CASKGFETSGELDTQYF. The CDR3 DNA reads TGTGCCAGCAAGGGATTCGAGACTAGCGGGGAATTAGATACGCAGTATTTT.

This clonotype appeared a few times. This sequence joins TRBV7-2 and TRBJ2-2; D may be TRBD2 (6 bases). The CDR3 totals 15 residues. Germline loops: CDR1 SGHTA, CDR2 FQGNSA. V was trimmed by 5 bases and J by 5 bases, leaving 15 bases between them. The CDR3: CASSDNRGTTGELFF. In DNA form, the CDR3 reads TGTGCCAGCAGCGACAATCGCGGGACTACCGGGGAGCTGTTTTTT.

This clonotype is a singleton in its sample. The V gene is TRBV12-3 or TRBV12-4, the J gene TRBJ1-5; D uncertain. The CDR3 is 14 amino acids. With 5 bases removed from V and 1 base from J, the gap between germline ends came to 9 bases. DNA of the CDR3: TGTGCCAGCAGTCCTGGGGTAAGCAATCAGCCCCAGCATTTT. The encoded protein is CASSPGVSNQPQHF.

This clonotype was counted a few times. The genes are TRBV7-9 and TRBJ1-2; 9 nucleotides match TRBD1. Germline CDR1 reads SEHNR; CDR2 reads FQNEAQ (reference sequence). The V gene end was trimmed by 5 bases and the J gene end by 5 bases; junction bases not matched to a gene: 21. The CDR3 extends over 19 amino acids. The CDR3 DNA is TGTGCCAGCAGCCCAGCGGCAGGACAGGGGTCAATCGGGGGGTATGGCTACACCTTC. Residues: CASSPAAGQGSIGGYGYTF.

The table lists this clonotype with a few counts. The CDR3 protein is CASSEDRPIGTDTQYF. In DNA, the CDR3 is TGTGCCAGCAGTGAAGATCGCCCCATAGGCACAGATACGCAGTATTTT. V usage is TRBV2 and J usage is TRBJ2-3; D unresolved. This CDR3 spans 16 amino acids. CDR1 is SNHLY, CDR2 FYNNEI, per germline. With 1 base removed from V and 1 base from J, the gap between germline ends came to 12 bases.

The V call is TRBV6-1, the J call TRBJ2-1; TRBD2 might be the D (7 bases). V lost 2 bases, J lost 0 bases, and 17 bases lay in between. The CDR3 is made up of 18 amino acids. CDR1 is MNHNS, CDR2 SASEGT, per germline. The CDR3 coding sequence is TGTGCCAGCAGTGAAAAGGCGGGGGCCTTTTACTCCTACAATGAGCAGTTCTTC. Translated, it gives CASSEKAGAFYSYNEQFF.

As to this clonotype: A much larger clone differs from this one at a single base, so this may be a read error. The chain carries TRBV19 and TRBJ2-7; 9 positions match TRBD1. V shed 5 bases and J 5 bases; nucleotides not matched to a gene: 16. Germline CDR1 LNHDA, CDR2 SQIVND (reference sequence). This CDR3 is 17 amino acids long. CDR3 bases: TGTGCCAGTAGTTCGGAGGGCCTGGGGACAGGGTCCCACGAGCAGTACTTC. Encoded protein: CASSSEGLGTGSHEQYF. Based on the CDR3 plus reference TRBV19 and TRBJ2-7, the full variable domain is DGGITQSPKYLFRKEGQNVTLSCEQNLNHDAMYWYRQDPGQGLRLIYYSQIVNDFQKGDIAEGYSVSREKKESFPLTVTSAQKNPTAFYLCASSSEGLGTGSHEQYFGPGTRLTVT.

The CDR3 nucleotides read TGTGCCAGCACCATCCCGGGACTGGACTACAATGAGCAGTTCTTC. It specifies CASTIPGLDYNEQFF. The chain is built from TRBV5-4 and TRBJ2-1; possible D gene TRBD2, 6 bases. Germline V gives CDR1 SGHNT, CDR2 YYREEE (reference sequence). Between the trimmed V and J ends, which lost 6 bases and 3 bases, there was a span of 16 bases. This CDR3 has 15 amino acids.

This clonotype was counted a few times. This chain uses TRBV11-2 with TRBJ2-2; 7 nucleotides line up with TRBD1. Trimming removed 1 base from V and 6 bases from J; junction bases left unmatched: 5. Per the germline V gene, CDR1 is SGHAT and CDR2 is FQNNGV. This CDR3 comprises 15 residues. CDR3 sequence reads: CASSLAPGGAGELFF. The CDR3 DNA follows: TGTGCCAGCAGCTTAGCCCCAGGGGGTGCCGGGGAGCTGTTTTTT.